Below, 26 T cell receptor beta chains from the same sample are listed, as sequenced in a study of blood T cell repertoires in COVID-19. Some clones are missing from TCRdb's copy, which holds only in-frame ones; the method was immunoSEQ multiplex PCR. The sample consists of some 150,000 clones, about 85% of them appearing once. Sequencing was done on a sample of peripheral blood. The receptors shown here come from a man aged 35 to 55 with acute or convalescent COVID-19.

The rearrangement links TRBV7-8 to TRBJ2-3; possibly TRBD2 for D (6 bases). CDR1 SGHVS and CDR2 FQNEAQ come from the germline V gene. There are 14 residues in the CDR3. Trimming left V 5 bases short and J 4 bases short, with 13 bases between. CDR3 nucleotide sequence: TGTGCCAGCAGCACATCCCCGGGGGCAGATACGCAGTATTTT. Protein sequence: CASSTSPGADTQYF.

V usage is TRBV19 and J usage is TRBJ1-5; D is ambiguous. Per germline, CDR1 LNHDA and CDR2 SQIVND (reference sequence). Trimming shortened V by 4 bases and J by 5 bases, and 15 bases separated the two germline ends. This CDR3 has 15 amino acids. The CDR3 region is CASSTHGKMDQPQHF. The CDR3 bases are TGTGCCAGTAGTACCCACGGGAAAATGGATCAGCCCCAGCATTTT.

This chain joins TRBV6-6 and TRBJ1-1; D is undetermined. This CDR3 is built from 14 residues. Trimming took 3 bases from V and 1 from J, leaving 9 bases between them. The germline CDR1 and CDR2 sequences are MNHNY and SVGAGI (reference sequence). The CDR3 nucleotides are TGTGCCAGCAGTTATTCCCTTCGGAACACTGAAGCTTTCTTT. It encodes CASSYSLRNTEAFF.

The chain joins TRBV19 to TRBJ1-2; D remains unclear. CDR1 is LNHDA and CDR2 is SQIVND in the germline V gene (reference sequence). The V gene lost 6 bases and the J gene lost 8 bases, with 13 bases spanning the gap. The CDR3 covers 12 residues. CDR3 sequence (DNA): TGTGCCAGTAGAAGCGGAGGGTACGGCTACACCTTC. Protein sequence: CASRSGGYGYTF.

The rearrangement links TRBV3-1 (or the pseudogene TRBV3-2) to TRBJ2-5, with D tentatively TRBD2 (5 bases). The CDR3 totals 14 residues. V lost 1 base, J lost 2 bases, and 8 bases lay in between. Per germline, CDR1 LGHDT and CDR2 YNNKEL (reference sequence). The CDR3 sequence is CASSQVTGQETQYF. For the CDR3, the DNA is TGTGCCAGCAGCCAAGTAACGGGACAAGAGACCCAGTACTTC.

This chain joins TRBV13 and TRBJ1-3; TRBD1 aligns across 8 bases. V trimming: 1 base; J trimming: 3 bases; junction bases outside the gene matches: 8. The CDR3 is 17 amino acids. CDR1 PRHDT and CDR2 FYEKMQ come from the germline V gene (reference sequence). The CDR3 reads CASSLASGTGVGNTIYF. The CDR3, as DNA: TGTGCCAGCAGCTTAGCGTCCGGGACAGGAGTTGGAAACACCATATATTTT.

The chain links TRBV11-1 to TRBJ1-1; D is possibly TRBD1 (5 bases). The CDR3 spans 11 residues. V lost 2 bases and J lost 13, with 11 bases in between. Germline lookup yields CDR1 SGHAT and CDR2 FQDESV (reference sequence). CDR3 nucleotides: TGTGCCAGCAGCTTATCAGGGTACGTTTTCTTT. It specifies CASSLSGYVFF.

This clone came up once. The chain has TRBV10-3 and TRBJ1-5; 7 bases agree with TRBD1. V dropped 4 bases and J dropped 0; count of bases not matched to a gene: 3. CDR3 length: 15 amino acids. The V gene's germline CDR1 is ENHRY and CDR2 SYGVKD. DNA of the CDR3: TGTGCCATCAGTGGGGGGACAGATAGCAATCAGCCCCAGCATTTT. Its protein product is CAISGGTDSNQPQHF.

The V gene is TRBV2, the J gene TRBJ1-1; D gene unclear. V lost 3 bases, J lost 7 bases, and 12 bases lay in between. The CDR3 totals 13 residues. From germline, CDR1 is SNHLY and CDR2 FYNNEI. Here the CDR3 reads CASSEERRYEAFF. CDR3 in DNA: TGTGCCAGCAGTGAGGAACGGAGATATGAAGCTTTCTTT.

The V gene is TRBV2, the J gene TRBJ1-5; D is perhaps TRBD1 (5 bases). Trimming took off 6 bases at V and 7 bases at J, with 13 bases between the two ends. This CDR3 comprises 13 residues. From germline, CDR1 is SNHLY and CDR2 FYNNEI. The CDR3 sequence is CASRGREVQPQHF. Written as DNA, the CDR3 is TGTGCCAGCAGGGGGCGGGAAGTCCAGCCCCAGCATTTT.

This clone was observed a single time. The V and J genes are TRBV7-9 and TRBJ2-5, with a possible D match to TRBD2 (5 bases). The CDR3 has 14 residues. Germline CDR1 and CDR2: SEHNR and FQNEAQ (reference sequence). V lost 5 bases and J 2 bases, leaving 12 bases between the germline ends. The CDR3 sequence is CASSDTGVQETQYF. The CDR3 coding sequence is TGTGCCAGCAGCGATACCGGGGTACAAGAGACCCAGTACTTC.

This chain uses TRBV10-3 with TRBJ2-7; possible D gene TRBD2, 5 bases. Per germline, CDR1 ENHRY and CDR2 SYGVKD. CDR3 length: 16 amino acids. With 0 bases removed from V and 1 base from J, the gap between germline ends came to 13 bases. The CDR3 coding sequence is TGTGCCATCAGTGAGTCGTTGGCGGGTCCTTCCTACGAGCAGTACTTC. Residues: CAISESLAGPSYEQYF.

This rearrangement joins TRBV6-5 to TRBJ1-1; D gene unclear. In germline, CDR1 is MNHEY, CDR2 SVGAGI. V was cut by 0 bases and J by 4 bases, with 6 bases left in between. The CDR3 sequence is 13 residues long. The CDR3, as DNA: TGTGCCAGCAGTTACTCTCGGGTCACTGAAGCTTTCTTT. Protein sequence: CASSYSRVTEAFF.

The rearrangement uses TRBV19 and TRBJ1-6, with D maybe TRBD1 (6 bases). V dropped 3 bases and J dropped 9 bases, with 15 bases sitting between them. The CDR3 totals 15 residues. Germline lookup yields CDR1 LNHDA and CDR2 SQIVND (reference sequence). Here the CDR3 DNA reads TGTGCCAGTAGTATTCCTCAGGGGTTCGGTTCACCCCTCCACTTT. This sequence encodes CASSIPQGFGSPLHF.

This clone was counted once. DNA of the CDR3: TGCGCCAGCACCTGGATAGGACAGTACAATGAGCAGTTCTTC. Its protein product is CASTWIGQYNEQFF. The gene calls are TRBV5-1 and TRBJ2-1; TRBD1 is a possible D gene (6 bases). The CDR3 consists of 14 residues. Germline CDR1 SGHRS, CDR2 YFSETQ. V was pared by 6 bases and J by 4 bases, with 14 bases between.

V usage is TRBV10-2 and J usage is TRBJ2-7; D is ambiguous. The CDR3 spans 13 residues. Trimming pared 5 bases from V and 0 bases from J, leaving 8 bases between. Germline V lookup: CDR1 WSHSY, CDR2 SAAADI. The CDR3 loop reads CASSLLISYEQYF. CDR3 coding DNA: TGCGCCAGCAGTCTACTAATCTCCTACGAGCAGTACTTC.

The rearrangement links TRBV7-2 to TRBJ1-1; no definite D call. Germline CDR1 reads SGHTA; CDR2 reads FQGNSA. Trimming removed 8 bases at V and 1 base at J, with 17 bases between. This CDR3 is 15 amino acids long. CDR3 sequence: CASPEERRSNTEAFF. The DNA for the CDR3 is TGTGCCAGCCCCGAGGAACGACGGTCGAACACTGAAGCTTTCTTT.

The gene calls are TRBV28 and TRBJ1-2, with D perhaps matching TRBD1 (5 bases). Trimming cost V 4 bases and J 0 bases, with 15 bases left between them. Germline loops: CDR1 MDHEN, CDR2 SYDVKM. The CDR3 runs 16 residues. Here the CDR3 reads CASSSPADTPNYGYTF. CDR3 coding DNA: TGTGCCAGCAGTTCCCCCGCGGACACCCCTAACTATGGCTACACCTTC.

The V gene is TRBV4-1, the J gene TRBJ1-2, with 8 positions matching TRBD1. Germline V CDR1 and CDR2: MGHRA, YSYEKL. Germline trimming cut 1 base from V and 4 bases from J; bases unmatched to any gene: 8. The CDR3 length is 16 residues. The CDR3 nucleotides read TGCGCCAGCAGCCAAGTACCGTCGACAGGGGCCTATGGCTACACCTTC. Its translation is CASSQVPSTGAYGYTF.

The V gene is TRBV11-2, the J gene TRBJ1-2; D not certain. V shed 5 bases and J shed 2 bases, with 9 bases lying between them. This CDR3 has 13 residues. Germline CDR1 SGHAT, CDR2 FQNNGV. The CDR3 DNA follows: TGTGCCAGCAGCCCTACGACAAACTATGGCTACACCTTC. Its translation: CASSPTTNYGYTF.

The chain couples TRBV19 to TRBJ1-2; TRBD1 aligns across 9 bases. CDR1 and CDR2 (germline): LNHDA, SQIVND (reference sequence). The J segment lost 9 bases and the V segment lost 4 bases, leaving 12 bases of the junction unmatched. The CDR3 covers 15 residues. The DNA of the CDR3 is TGTGCCAGTAGTAACCGGGACAGGGTCTTGGAGAGCTACACCTTC. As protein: CASSNRDRVLESYTF. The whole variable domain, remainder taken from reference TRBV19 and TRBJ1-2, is DGGITQSPKYLFRKEGQNVTLSCEQNLNHDAMYWYRQDPGQGLRLIYYSQIVNDFQKGDIAEGYSVSREKKESFPLTVTSAQKNPTAFYLCASSNRDRVLESYTFGSGTRLTVV.

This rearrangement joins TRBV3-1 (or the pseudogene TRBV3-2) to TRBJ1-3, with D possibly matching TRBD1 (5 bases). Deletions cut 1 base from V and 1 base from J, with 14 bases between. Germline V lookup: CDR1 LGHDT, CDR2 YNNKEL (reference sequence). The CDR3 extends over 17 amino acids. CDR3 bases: TGTGCCAGCAGCCAAGTATTTTCAGGGACTTCTGGAAACACCATATATTTT. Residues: CASSQVFSGTSGNTIYF.

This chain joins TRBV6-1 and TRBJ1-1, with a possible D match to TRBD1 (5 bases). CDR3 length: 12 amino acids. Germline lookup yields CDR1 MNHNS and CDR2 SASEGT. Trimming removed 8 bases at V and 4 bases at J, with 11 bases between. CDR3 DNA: TGTGCCAGCGAGCAGGGCGGCACTGAAGCTTTCTTT. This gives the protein CASEQGGTEAFF.

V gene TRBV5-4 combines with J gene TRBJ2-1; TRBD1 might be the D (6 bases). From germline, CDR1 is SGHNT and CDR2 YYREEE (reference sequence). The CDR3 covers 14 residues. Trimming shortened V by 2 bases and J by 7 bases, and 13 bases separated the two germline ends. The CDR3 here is CASSLQPGDNEQFF. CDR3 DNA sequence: TGTGCCAGCAGCTTACAGCCAGGGGATAATGAGCAGTTCTTC.

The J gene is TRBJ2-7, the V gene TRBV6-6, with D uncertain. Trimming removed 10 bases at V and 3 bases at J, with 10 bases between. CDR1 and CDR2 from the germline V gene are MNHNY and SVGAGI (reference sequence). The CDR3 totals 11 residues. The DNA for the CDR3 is TGTGCCACCCTAGAAAACTACGAGCAGTACTTC. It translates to CATLENYEQYF.

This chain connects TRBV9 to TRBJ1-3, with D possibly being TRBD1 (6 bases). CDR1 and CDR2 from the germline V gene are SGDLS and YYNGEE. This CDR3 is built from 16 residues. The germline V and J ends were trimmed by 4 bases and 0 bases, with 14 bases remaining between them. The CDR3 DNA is TGTGCCAGCAGCCCTCACTCAGGGGCCTCTGGAAACACCATATATTTT. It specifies CASSPHSGASGNTIYF.